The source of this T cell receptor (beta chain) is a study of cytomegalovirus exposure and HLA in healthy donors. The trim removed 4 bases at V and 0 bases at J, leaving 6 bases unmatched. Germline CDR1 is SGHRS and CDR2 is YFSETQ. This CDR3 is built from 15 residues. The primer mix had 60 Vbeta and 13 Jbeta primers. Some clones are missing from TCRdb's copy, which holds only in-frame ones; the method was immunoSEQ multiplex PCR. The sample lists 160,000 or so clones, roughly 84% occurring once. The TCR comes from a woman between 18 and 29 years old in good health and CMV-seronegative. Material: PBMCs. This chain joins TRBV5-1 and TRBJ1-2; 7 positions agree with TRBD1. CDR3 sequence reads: CASSPWDSSNYGYTF. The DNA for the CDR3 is TGCGCCAGCAGCCCGTGGGACAGTTCTAACTATGGCTACACCTTC.